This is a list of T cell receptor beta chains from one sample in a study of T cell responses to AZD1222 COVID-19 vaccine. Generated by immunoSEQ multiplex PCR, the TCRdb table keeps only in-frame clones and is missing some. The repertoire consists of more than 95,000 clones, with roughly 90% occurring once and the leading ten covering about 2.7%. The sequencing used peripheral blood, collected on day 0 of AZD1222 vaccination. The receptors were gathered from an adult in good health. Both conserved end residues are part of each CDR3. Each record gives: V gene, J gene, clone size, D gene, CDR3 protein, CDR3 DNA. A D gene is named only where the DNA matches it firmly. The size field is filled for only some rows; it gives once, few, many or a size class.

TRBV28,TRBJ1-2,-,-,CASSFERSIGYTF,TGTGCCAGCAGTTTTGAACGGTCTATCGGCTACACCTTC
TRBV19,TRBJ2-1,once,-,CASSPFGYNEQFF,TGTGCCAGTAGTCCATTTGGGTACAATGAGCAGTTCTTC
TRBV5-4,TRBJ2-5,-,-,CASSLIAGETQYF,TGTGCCAGCAGCTTGATAGCAGGGGAGACCCAGTACTTC
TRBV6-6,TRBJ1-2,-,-,CASSLQGGTTTWYGYTF,TGTGCCAGCAGTCTACAGGGAGGGACGACAACATGGTATGGCTACACCTTC
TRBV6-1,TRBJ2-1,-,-,CASSEPAEARQFF,TGTGCCAGCAGTGAACCTGCGGAGGCTAGACAGTTCTTC
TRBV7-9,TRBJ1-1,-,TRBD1,CASSSNPGQGTEAFF,TGTGCCAGCAGCTCCAACCCGGGACAGGGGACTGAAGCTTTCTTT
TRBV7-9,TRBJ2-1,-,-,CASSFVGGNEQFF,TGTGCCAGCAGCTTTGTCGGCGGGAATGAGCAGTTCTTC
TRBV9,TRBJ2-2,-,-,CASSTRGVDTGELFF,TGTGCCAGCAGCACCCGCGGCGTCGACACCGGGGAGCTGTTTTTT
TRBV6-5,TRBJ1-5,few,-,CASSRQVGDQPQHF,TGTGCCAGCAGCAGACAGGTCGGAGATCAGCCCCAGCATTTT
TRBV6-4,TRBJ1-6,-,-,CASTPNPGNSPLHF,TGTGCCAGCACCCCAAATCCAGGGAATTCACCCCTCCACTTT
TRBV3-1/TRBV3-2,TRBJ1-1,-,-,CASSQYRGAEAFF,TGTGCCAGCAGCCAATATAGGGGGGCCGAAGCTTTCTTT
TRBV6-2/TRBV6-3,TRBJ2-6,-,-,CASSYNSGANVLTF,TGTGCCAGCAGTTACAACTCTGGGGCCAACGTCCTGACTTTC
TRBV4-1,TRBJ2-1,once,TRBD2,CASSQRLAGVGNEQFF,TGCGCCAGCAGCCAGAGACTAGCGGGAGTTGGCAATGAGCAGTTCTTC
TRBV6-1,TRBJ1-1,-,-,CASRPDTEAFF,TGTGCCAGCAGACCGGATACTGAAGCTTTCTTT
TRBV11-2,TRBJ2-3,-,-,CASSLYSSSTDTQYF,TGTGCCAGCAGCTTGTACAGTTCTAGCACAGATACGCAGTATTTT
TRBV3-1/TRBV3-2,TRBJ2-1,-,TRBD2,CASRNGLAGGNEQFF,TGTGCCAGCAGAAACGGACTAGCGGGAGGGAATGAGCAGTTCTTC
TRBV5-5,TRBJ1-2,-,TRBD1,CASSLPRGDRTLF,TGTGCCAGCAGCTTGCCCAGGGGGGACCGTACGCTCTTC
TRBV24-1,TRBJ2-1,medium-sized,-,CATSDLRGESHEQFF,TGTGCCACCAGTGATTTGCGGGGAGAGTCTCATGAGCAGTTCTTC
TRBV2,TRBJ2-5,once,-,CASRRAGETQYF,TGTGCCAGCCGAAGAGCGGGCGAGACCCAGTACTTC
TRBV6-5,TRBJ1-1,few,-,CASSFGGEAFF,TGTGCCAGCAGCTTCGGAGGTGAAGCTTTCTTT
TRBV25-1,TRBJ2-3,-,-,CASSDMDTQYF,TGTGCCAGCAGTGATATGGATACGCAGTATTTT
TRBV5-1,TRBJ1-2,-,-,CASSLQNDGYGYTF,TGCGCCAGCAGCTTACAAAACGACGGCTATGGCTACACCTTC
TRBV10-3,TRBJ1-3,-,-,CAIRPDGGYTIYF,TGTGCCATCAGGCCCGATGGGGGTTACACCATATATTTT
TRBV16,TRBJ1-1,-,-,CASSKNNLGTEAFF,TGTGCCAGCAGCAAAAATAACTTAGGAACTGAAGCTTTCTTT
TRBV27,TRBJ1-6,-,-,CASSWGSSNSPLHF,TGTGCCAGCAGTTGGGGGTCTTCTAATTCACCCCTCCACTTT
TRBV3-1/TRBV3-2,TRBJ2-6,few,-,CASSQDSGANVLTF,TGTGCCAGCAGCCAAGACTCTGGGGCCAACGTCCTGACTTTC
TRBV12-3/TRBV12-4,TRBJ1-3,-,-,CASTSPPGNTIYF,TGTGCCAGCACCTCCCCGCCTGGAAACACCATATATTTT